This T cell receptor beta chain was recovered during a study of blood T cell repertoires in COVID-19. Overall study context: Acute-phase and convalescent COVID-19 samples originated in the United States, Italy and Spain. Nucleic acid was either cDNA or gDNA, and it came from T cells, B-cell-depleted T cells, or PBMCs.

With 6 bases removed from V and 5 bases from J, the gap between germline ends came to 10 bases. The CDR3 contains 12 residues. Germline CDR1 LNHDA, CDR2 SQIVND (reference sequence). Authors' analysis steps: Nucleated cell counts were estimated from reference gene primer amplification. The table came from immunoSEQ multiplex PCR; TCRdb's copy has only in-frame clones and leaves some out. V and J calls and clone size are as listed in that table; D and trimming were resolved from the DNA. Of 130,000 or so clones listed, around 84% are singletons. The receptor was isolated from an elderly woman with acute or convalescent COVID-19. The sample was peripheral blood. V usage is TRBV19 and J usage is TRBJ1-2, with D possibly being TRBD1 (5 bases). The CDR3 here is CASSRDSYGYTF. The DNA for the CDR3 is TGTGCCAGTAGCCGAGACAGTTATGGCTACACCTTC.